A selection of T cell receptor beta chains follows, all from one sample in a study of T cells in Graves' hyperthyroidism and ophthalmopathy. MiXCR, applied by TCRdb to the multiplex PCR reads, yields one record per CDR3 protein. The sample has hundreds of thousands of distinct CDR3 sequences, 14% to 15% seen once. The sequenced sample was blood. These receptors were collected from a woman aged 40 to 50 with Graves' ophthalmopathy. Each CDR3 is given with its conserved first and last residue. The D gene is left open where the match is weak. Clone size, where shown, is once, few, many, or a class for clones that have expanded.

size	V	D	J	DNA	CDR3
many	TRBV27	NA	TRBJ2-2	TGTGCCAGCACCCACCTAGCGAACACCGGGGAGCTGTTTTTT	CASTHLANTGELFF
many	TRBV20-1	NA	TRBJ2-7	TGCAGTGCTAGCGGGCGGAAAAGAGGTTACGGCTCCTACGAGCAGTACTTC	CSASGRKRGYGSYEQYF
NA	TRBV15	TRBD1	TRBJ2-7	TGTGCCACCAGCAAAGACAGGGGTGGGTACGAGCAGTACTTC	CATSKDRGGYEQYF
many	TRBV6-5	NA	TRBJ1-3	TGTGCCAGCAGTTACTCAGGGAAGGCGTTCTCTGGAAACACCATATATTTT	CASSYSGKAFSGNTIYF
many	TRBV2	NA	TRBJ2-7	TGTGCCAGCAGTGAAGGGTCGGCCAGGGTCTACGAGCAGTACTTC	CASSEGSARVYEQYF
many	TRBV3-1	NA	TRBJ2-3	TGTGCCAGCGGGTCCCAACGAGATACGCAGTATTTT	CASGSQRDTQYF
many	TRBV7-8	TRBD2	TRBJ2-5	TGTGCCAGCAGCTCTCTGATGACGGCGGGAGGGCCGGGGGAGACCCAGTACTTC	CASSSLMTAGGPGETQYF
many	TRBV20-1	NA	TRBJ1-1	TGCAGTGCTAGAGGTACTGTTGGTGTGAGGGCTTTCTTT	CSARGTVGVRAFF
many	TRBV28	NA	TRBJ2-7	TGTGCCAGCGGGTCTCCAGATCGCGTTGCGGCGAGCTACGAGCAGTACTTC	CASGSPDRVAASYEQYF
many	TRBV25-1	NA	TRBJ2-7	TGTGCCAGCAGTGAATTTGGACGCGGCGAGCAGTACTTC	CASSEFGRGEQYF
NA	TRBV12-3/TRBV12-4	NA	TRBJ2-5	TGTGCCAGCAGTTTAGAGGGTAGCGCGGAGACCCAGTACTTC	CASSLEGSAETQYF
medium-sized	TRBV7-2	NA	TRBJ1-5	TGTGCCAGCAGCTTCGCCGCCGGTAGCAATCAGCCCCAGCATTTT	CASSFAAGSNQPQHF
few	TRBV20-1	TRBD1	TRBJ2-5	TGCAGTGCTAAGTTGGGACAGGGGGTTGAGACCCAGTACTTC	CSAKLGQGVETQYF
many	TRBV7-9	NA	TRBJ2-5	TGTGCCAGCAGCTTAGTTGGAGGGGGCGCCGAGACCCAGTACTTC	CASSLVGGGAETQYF
many	TRBV29-1	NA	TRBJ2-7	TGCAGCGCGACGACGGGGTACTACGAGCAGTACTTC	CSATTGYYEQYF
many	TRBV6-5	TRBD1	TRBJ1-2	TGTGCCAGCAGTTACGCGGACAGGCAGCAGGCCTATGGCTACACCTTC	CASSYADRQQAYGYTF
many	TRBV6-5	NA	TRBJ2-7	TGTGCCAGCAACCCGCACGGCGGCTACGAGCAGTACTTC	CASNPHGGYEQYF
many	TRBV29-1	TRBD1	TRBJ1-5	TGCAGCGCCGGGACAGGGGGAAGCAATCAGCCCCAGCATTTT	CSAGTGGSNQPQHF
NA	TRBV29-1	NA	TRBJ2-5	TGCAGCGTTGAACCTAACCAAGAGACCCAGTACTTC	CSVEPNQETQYF
many	TRBV6-2/TRBV6-3	TRBD2	TRBJ2-7	TGTGCCAGCAGTTCCTTCCGGGGGGGCCAGAGGTACGAGCAGTACTTC	CASSSFRGGQRYEQYF
NA	TRBV18	NA	TRBJ1-1	TGTGCCAGCTCACCGGCCGTGAGCACTGAAGCTTTCTTT	CASSPAVSTEAFF
NA	TRBV6-2/TRBV6-3	TRBD1	TRBJ2-7	TGTGCCAGCAGCCTAATACAGGGGGAGATCAACGAGCAGTACTTC	CASSLIQGEINEQYF
many	TRBV12-3/TRBV12-4	TRBD1	TRBJ2-7	TGTGCCAGCAGCCACGACAGGGACCCCGCCGGGCAGCAGTACTTC	CASSHDRDPAGQQYF